The 18 T cell receptor beta chains listed next were all sequenced from one sample in a study of T-cell memory formation after mild COVID-19. MiXCR, run by TCRdb on the 5' RACE reads, gives a single entry per CDR3 protein. The sample shows roughly 130,000 distinct CDR3 sequences, 15% to 20% of them seen only once. The sample was PBMCs or a T cell subset sorted from them (not recorded which). The receptors shown here come from a young man who had mild COVID-19 (a few samples of this study predate the infection). Cell type and time point are not known.

This clonotype was counted only a few times. V is TRBV5-6 and J is TRBJ2-3; unclear D gene. In germline, CDR1 is SGHDT, CDR2 YYEEEE. This CDR3 contains 12 residues. V was pared by 2 bases and J by 8 bases, with 9 bases between. CDR3 bases: TGTGCCAGCAGCTTCTCCATGGGTACGCAGTATTTT. It translates to CASSFSMGTQYF.

V is TRBV7-2 and J is TRBJ2-3; the match to TRBD2 covers 7 bases. V trimming: 7 bases; J trimming: 5 bases; junction bases outside the gene matches: 18. The CDR3 has 17 amino acids. The germline CDR1 and CDR2 sequences are SGHTA and FQGNSA. CDR3 nucleotide sequence: TGTGCCAGCATCCTCTACGGCGGTCGGGACTATGGAGATACGCAGTATTTT. Its translation is CASILYGGRDYGDTQYF.

The chain uses TRBV12-3 or TRBV12-4 and TRBJ1-2; D not resolved. The length of the CDR3 is 12 residues. The ends were cut back, 6 bases at V and 2 bases at J, with 7 bases in the middle. In nucleotides, the CDR3 is TGTGCCAGCAGCGCGGTAAACTATGGCTACACCTTC. It yields the protein CASSAVNYGYTF.

The J gene is TRBJ1-1, the V gene TRBV10-3; 7 positions match TRBD1. The CDR3 is made up of 14 amino acids. CDR1 is ENHRY and CDR2 is SYGVKD in the germline V gene. V trimming: 2 bases; J trimming: 5 bases; junction bases outside the gene matches: 5. CDR3 sequence (DNA): TGTGCCATCAGTGAGACAGGGGCAGGGACTGAAGCTTTCTTT. It encodes CAISETGAGTEAFF.

This clonotype has a single count. The chain links TRBV5-6 to TRBJ1-3, with 8 bases identical to TRBD1. J was trimmed by 0 bases and V by 2 bases; bases with no gene match: 7. The V gene's germline CDR1 is SGHDT and CDR2 YYEEEE. CDR3 size: 17 residues. The CDR3 nucleotides read TGTGCCAGCAGCTTAGGGACAGGCTTATCCTCTGGAAACACCATATATTTT. This sequence encodes CASSLGTGLSSGNTIYF.

This clonotype was observed a handful of times. The chain recombines TRBV15 with TRBJ2-2; D not certain. From germline, CDR1 is LNHNV and CDR2 YYDKDF (reference sequence). Trimming took 8 bases from V and 3 from J, leaving 7 bases between them. The CDR3 length is 12 residues. The CDR3 reads CATGPDTGELFF. The CDR3 nucleotides read TGTGCCACCGGACCAGACACCGGGGAGCTGTTTTTT.

A few counts support this clonotype. The chain recombines TRBV12-3 or TRBV12-4 with TRBJ2-1; 11 positions match TRBD1. The CDR3 spans 14 residues. V trimming: 7 bases; J trimming: 6 bases; junction bases outside the gene matches: 5. The DNA of the CDR3 is TGTGCCAGCACCCAGGGACAGGGGGTCAATGAGCAGTTCTTC. Amino acid sequence: CASTQGQGVNEQFF.

CDR3 nucleotide sequence: TGTGCCAGCAGCTTAGCCTGGGGAGAGCAGTACTTC. The encoded protein is CASSLAWGEQYF. This rearrangement joins TRBV7-8 to TRBJ2-7; D gene ambiguous. In germline, CDR1 is SGHVS, CDR2 FQNEAQ. The CDR3 has 12 residues. Trimming left V 0 bases short and J 7 bases short, with 7 bases between. Combining the CDR3 with reference TRBV7-8 and TRBJ2-7 gives the whole variable domain GAGVSQSPRYKVAKRGQDVALRCDPISGHVSLFWYQQALGQGPEFLTYFQNEAQLDKSGLPSDRFFAERPEGSVSTLKIQRTQQEDSAVYLCASSLAWGEQYFGPGTRLTVT.

The V gene is TRBV20-1, the J gene TRBJ1-2, with a possible D match to TRBD1 (6 bases). V shed 0 bases and J shed 8 bases, with 13 bases lying between them. This CDR3 is built from 13 residues. Germline CDR1 DFQATT, CDR2 SNEGSKA (reference sequence). The CDR3 loop is CSAREGGFLGYTF. CDR3 coding DNA: TGCAGTGCTAGAGAGGGGGGCTTTCTGGGCTACACCTTC.

This clonotype has more than one count but fewer than ten. The gene calls are TRBV5-1 and TRBJ2-7, with a tentative D call TRBD2 (6 bases). The length of the CDR3 is 13 residues. Deletions cut 0 bases from V and 5 bases from J, with 9 bases between. Germline V gives CDR1 SGHRS, CDR2 YFSETQ. The CDR3 region has the DNA TGCGCCAGCAGCTTGGCCCCGGGAGACGAGCAGTACGTC. As protein: CASSLAPGDEQYV.

This clonotype was detected a few times. The chain joins TRBV10-3 to TRBJ1-1, with 7 bases lining up with TRBD1. This CDR3 comprises 15 residues. The V and J ends lost 6 bases and 3 bases, in that order; junction bases with no gene match: 10. Germline V gene data show CDR1 as ENHRY and CDR2 as SYGVKD. Here the CDR3 DNA reads TGTGCCATCAGCCCAGGGGGGGTAAGGGACACTGAAGCTTTCTTT. This translates into CAISPGGVRDTEAFF.

V and J are TRBV7-2 and TRBJ1-5, with 7 positions matching TRBD1. The junction had 10 bases not matched to a gene; V was cut back by 5 bases and J by 6 bases. The CDR3 runs 15 residues. The germline V gene encodes CDR1 SGHTA and CDR2 FQGNSA. CDR3 in amino acids: CASSETGQGRQPQHF. DNA for the CDR3: TGTGCCAGCAGCGAGACAGGGCAAGGACGTCAGCCCCAGCATTTT. Looking up the rest from reference TRBV7-2 and TRBJ1-5 gives the full variable domain: GAGVSQSPSNKVTEKGKDVELRCDPISGHTALYWYRQSLGQGLEFLIYFQGNSAPDKSGLPSDRFSAERTGGSVSTLTIQRTQQEDSAVYLCASSETGQGRQPQHFGDGTRLSIL.

This clonotype was counted a few times. The J gene is TRBJ1-4, the V gene TRBV23-1, with D uncertain. TRBV23-1 is placed among ORFs of uncertain function. The CDR3 is made up of 16 amino acids. The V and J ends lost 4 bases and 0 bases respectively, with 12 bases between them. The CDR3: CASSRGEKATNEKLFF. CDR3 coding DNA: TGCGCCAGCAGTCGGGGAGAAAAAGCAACTAATGAAAAACTGTTTTTT.

With respect to this clonotype: A read error is possible here, since a much larger clone lies one base away. The CDR3 end shows no conserved phenylalanine or tryptophan, and so a read error is likely. The chain recombines TRBV11-2 with TRBJ2-5; D uncertain. CDR1 is SGHAT, CDR2 FQNNGV, per germline. The V end lost 5 bases, the J end lost 8 bases, and 9 bases lay between the germline ends. This CDR3 region has 11 residues. This CDR3 is CASSPGVTQYL. In DNA form, the CDR3 reads TGTGCCAGCAGCCCTGGAGTAACCCAGTACTTA.

This chain links TRBV5-4 with TRBJ1-1, with 10 bases aligning to TRBD1. With 4 bases clipped from V and 3 bases from J, the junction kept 9 bases outside the gene matches. The CDR3 extends over 16 amino acids. CDR1 and CDR2 from the germline V gene are SGHNT and YYREEE (reference sequence). The CDR3 reads CASSTDLDRGHTEAFF. In nucleotides, the CDR3 is TGTGCCAGCAGCACGGATTTAGACAGGGGGCACACTGAAGCTTTCTTT.

This clonotype was seen a few times. The chain has TRBV5-5 and TRBJ2-2; the D call may be TRBD1 or TRBD2 (5 bases each). The germline CDR1 and CDR2 sequences are SGHKS and YYEKEE (reference sequence). Deletions cut 4 bases from V and 2 bases from J, with 9 bases between. The CDR3 is 14 residues long. CDR3 in amino acids: CASSTGANTGELFF. The CDR3, as DNA: TGTGCCAGCAGCACCGGGGCCAACACCGGGGAGCTGTTTTTT. The whole variable domain, remainder taken from reference TRBV5-5 and TRBJ2-2, is DAGVTQSPTHLIKTRGQQVTLRCSPISGHKSVSWYQQVLGQGPQFIFQYYEKEERGRGNFPDRFSARQFPNYSSELNVNALLLGDSALYLCASSTGANTGELFFGEGSRLTVL.

This chain uses TRBV7-6 with TRBJ1-1; TRBD1 aligns across 9 bases. From germline, CDR1 is SGHVS and CDR2 FNYEAQ. This CDR3 has 15 residues. Trimming removed 1 base from V and 5 bases from J; junction bases left unmatched: 5. CDR3 DNA sequence: TGTGCCAGCAGCTTAGAAACAGGGGGCTTAACTGAAGCTTTCTTT. This codes for CASSLETGGLTEAFF. The full variable domain, completed using reference TRBV7-6 and TRBJ1-1, is GAGVSQSPRYKVTKRGQDVALRCDPISGHVSLYWYRQALGQGPEFLTYFNYEAQQDKSGLPNDRFSAERPEGSISTLTIQRTEQRDSAMYRCASSLETGGLTEAFFGQGTRLTVV.

The V and J genes are TRBV5-1 and TRBJ1-2; D unclear. This CDR3 has 14 amino acids. CDR1 and CDR2 (germline): SGHRS, YFSETQ. The V end lost 1 base, the J end lost 6 bases, and 13 bases lay between the germline ends. CDR3 in DNA: TGCGCCAGCAGCTTGACCAGCGGATTCGATGGCTACACCTTC. As protein: CASSLTSGFDGYTF. Looking up the rest from reference TRBV5-1 and TRBJ1-2 gives the full variable domain: KAGVTQTPRYLIKTRGQQVTLSCSPISGHRSVSWYQQTPGQGLQFLFEYFSETQRNKGNFPGRFSGRQFSNSRSEMNVSTLELGDSALYLCASSLTSGFDGYTFGSGTRLTVV.